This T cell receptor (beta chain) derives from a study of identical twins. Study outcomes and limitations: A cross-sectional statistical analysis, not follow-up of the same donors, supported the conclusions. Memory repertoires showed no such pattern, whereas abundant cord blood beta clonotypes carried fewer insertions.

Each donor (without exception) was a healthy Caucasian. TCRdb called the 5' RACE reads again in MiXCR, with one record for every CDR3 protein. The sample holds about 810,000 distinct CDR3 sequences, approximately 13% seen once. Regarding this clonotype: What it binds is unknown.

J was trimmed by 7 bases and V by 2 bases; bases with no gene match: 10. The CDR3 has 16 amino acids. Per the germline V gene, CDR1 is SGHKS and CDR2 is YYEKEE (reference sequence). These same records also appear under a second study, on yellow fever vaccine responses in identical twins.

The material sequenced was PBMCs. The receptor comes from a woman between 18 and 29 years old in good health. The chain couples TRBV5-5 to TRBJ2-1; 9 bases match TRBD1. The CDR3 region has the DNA TGTGCCAGCAGCTTCCCATTTTACGACAGGGGGAATGAGCAGTTCTTC. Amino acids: CASSFPFYDRGNEQFF.